The 29 T cell receptor beta chains below all came from one sample that was sequenced in a study of T cells after yellow fever vaccination. A single record per CDR3 protein comes from TCRdb applying MiXCR to the 5' RACE reads. The sample yields about 500,000 distinct CDR3 sequences, approximately 16% seen once. This specimen was PBMCs, taken about 5 days after the first yellow fever vaccination. These receptors were obtained from a man younger than 35 who received the YFV17D yellow fever vaccine.

This clonotype has just a few counts. The chain combines TRBV5-1 with TRBJ2-4, with 7 bases aligning to TRBD2. The CDR3 runs to 15 residues. Germline CDR1 reads SGHRS; CDR2 reads YFSETQ. Trimming cost V 2 bases and J 1 base; bases outside gene matches: 3. In nucleotides, the CDR3 is TGCGCCAGCAGCTTAGGGCGGGAGGCCAAAAACATTCAGTACTTC. The encoded protein is CASSLGREAKNIQYF.

This clonotype has at least ten counts. This chain links TRBV2 with TRBJ2-5; D not resolved. The V gene's germline CDR1 is SNHLY and CDR2 FYNNEI. The CDR3 is 12 amino acids. Trimming left V 6 bases short and J 5 bases short, with 10 bases between. For the CDR3, the DNA is TGTGCCAGCAGAGATCAAGGGGAGACCCAGTACTTC. It yields the protein CASRDQGETQYF.

This sequence joins TRBV6-1 and TRBJ2-3; TRBD2 matches at 10 bases. Trimming removed 4 bases from V and 3 bases from J; junction bases left unmatched: 10. This CDR3 region has 17 residues. Germline V gives CDR1 MNHNS, CDR2 SASEGT. The CDR3 reads CASSAHRSGGATDTQYF. DNA for the CDR3: TGTGCCAGCAGTGCCCACAGGAGCGGGGGGGCTACAGATACGCAGTATTTT.

This clonotype was seen only a few times. This chain joins TRBV19 and TRBJ1-5; D uncertain. Germline values: CDR1 LNHDA, CDR2 SQIVND (reference sequence). V was shortened by 0 bases and J by 9 bases, with 6 bases between the two germline ends. The CDR3 length is 12 residues. Written as DNA, the CDR3 is TGTGCCAGTAGTATAGATGCGCTGCCCCAGCATTTT. Its translation is CASSIDALPQHF.

The rearrangement uses TRBV11-1 and TRBJ2-6; no clear D gene. Germline CDR1 SGHAT, CDR2 FQDESV (reference sequence). The CDR3 is made up of 18 amino acids. V was clipped by 1 base and J by 0 bases, with 13 bases between them. CDR3 sequence (DNA): TGTGCCAGCAGCTTAGGGCCTAAGCGTATCTCTGGGGCCAACGTCCTGACTTTC. Translation gives CASSLGPKRISGANVLTF.

CDR3: CASSLVVTSGGNADTQYF. In DNA, the CDR3 is TGTGCCAGTAGTCTAGTTGTGACTAGCGGGGGGAACGCAGATACGCAGTATTTT. The genes are TRBV19 and TRBJ2-3; TRBD2 matches at 13 bases. The CDR3 is 18 amino acids. The ends lost 5 bases at V and 4 bases at J; junction bases unmatched: 12. CDR1 is LNHDA, CDR2 SQIVND, per germline (reference sequence). The variable domain in full, completed from reference TRBV19 and TRBJ2-3, reads DGGITQSPKYLFRKEGQNVTLSCEQNLNHDAMYWYRQDPGQGLRLIYYSQIVNDFQKGDIAEGYSVSREKKESFPLTVTSAQKNPTAFYLCASSLVVTSGGNADTQYFGPGTRLTVL.

V and J are TRBV7-3 and TRBJ2-3; tentative D call: TRBD1 (5 bases). The CDR3 runs to 14 residues. Germline V gives CDR1 SGHTA, CDR2 FQGTGA. Trimming left V 5 bases short and J 3 bases short, with 12 bases between. CDR3 in DNA: TGTGCCAGCAGCCAAGGGGCTATAACAGATACGCAGTATTTT. It yields the protein CASSQGAITDTQYF.

This clonotype was recorded a few times. This chain uses TRBV24-1 with TRBJ2-4; 7 bases map to TRBD2. The V gene end was trimmed by 10 bases and the J gene end by 0 bases; junction bases not matched to a gene: 11. The CDR3 extends over 16 amino acids. Germline V lookup: CDR1 KGHDR, CDR2 SFDVKD. In nucleotides, the CDR3 is TGTGCCACTGTGAAAGACGCGGGGGTAGCCAAAAACATTCAGTACTTC. Protein: CATVKDAGVAKNIQYF.

The chain joins TRBV6-2 or TRBV6-3 to TRBJ2-5; 14 nucleotides match TRBD2. Trimming removed 2 bases from V and 4 bases from J; junction bases left unmatched: 9. CDR1 and CDR2 (germline): MNHEY, SVGEGT. The CDR3 runs to 18 residues. DNA of the CDR3: TGTGCCAGCAGTTACGGACTAGCGGGGGGCCTGTACCTAGAGACCCAGTACTTC. Translated, it gives CASSYGLAGGLYLETQYF.

This chain connects TRBV25-1 to TRBJ1-1; 7 bases fit TRBD1. In germline, CDR1 is MGHDK, CDR2 SYGVNS. Unmatched junction bases numbered 8, after V lost 5 bases and J lost 8 bases. This CDR3 has 13 amino acids. CDR3 protein: CASSQGGGYEAFF. CDR3 DNA: TGTGCCAGCAGTCAGGGGGGGGGATACGAAGCTTTCTTT. Looking up the rest from reference TRBV25-1 and TRBJ1-1 gives the full variable domain: EADIYQTPRYLVIGTGKKITLECSQTMGHDKMYWYQQDPGMELHLIHYSYGVNSTEKGDLSSESTVSRIRTEHFPLTLESARPSHTSQYLCASSQGGGYEAFFGQGTRLTVV.

This clonotype was detected ten times or more. The V gene is TRBV6-1, the J gene TRBJ2-3, with D uncertain. The CDR3 extends over 13 amino acids. V was pared by 3 bases and J by 4 bases, with 8 bases between. Looked up from germline, CDR1 is MNHNS and CDR2 is SASEGT. CDR3: CASSDRQPDTQYF. CDR3 nucleotide sequence: TGTGCCAGCAGTGACCGCCAGCCAGATACGCAGTATTTT.

This rearrangement joins TRBV12-5 to TRBJ2-1; 9 bases are shared with TRBD1. CDR1 and CDR2 from the germline V gene are LGHNT and FRNRAP. CDR3 length equals 15 residues. V was clipped by 7 bases and J by 6 bases; unmatched bases: 10. CDR3: CASATRQGVFNEQFF. DNA for the CDR3: TGTGCTAGTGCCACCAGACAGGGGGTTTTCAATGAGCAGTTCTTC. The complete variable domain, with remaining parts taken from reference TRBV12-5 and TRBJ2-1, reads DARVTQTPRHKVTEMGQEVTMRCQPILGHNTVFWYRQTMMQGLELLAYFRNRAPLDDSGMPKDRFSAEMPDATLATLKIQPSEPRDSAVYFCASATRQGVFNEQFFGPGTRLTVL.

This chain joins TRBV12-3 or TRBV12-4 and TRBJ2-3, with D perhaps matching TRBD1 (5 bases). Deletions cut 7 bases from V and 4 bases from J, with 18 bases between. This CDR3 is 15 amino acids long. CDR3 in amino acids: CASTQGQGWADTQYF. CDR3 coding DNA: TGTGCCAGCACTCAGGGCCAGGGTTGGGCAGATACGCAGTATTTT.

This clonotype showed up just a few times. The chain couples TRBV7-2 to TRBJ1-2; 7 positions match TRBD1. The V gene end was trimmed by 4 bases and the J gene end by 3 bases; junction bases not matched to a gene: 5. The CDR3 extends over 14 amino acids. Germline V gives CDR1 SGHTA, CDR2 FQGNSA. For the CDR3, the DNA is TGTGCCAGCAGCTCTAGGGGGCCGGACTATGGCTACACCTTC. Translating it yields CASSSRGPDYGYTF.

This clonotype was observed a handful of times. The chain links TRBV20-1 to TRBJ2-7; no clear D. CDR1 and CDR2 (germline): DFQATT, SNEGSKA (reference sequence). V shed 4 bases and J shed 4 bases, with 8 bases lying between them. The CDR3 consists of 11 residues. The CDR3 protein is CSAKYYYEQYF. As DNA, the CDR3 is TGCAGTGCTAAGTACTATTACGAGCAGTACTTC.

This clonotype occurred a few times. As DNA, the CDR3 is TGTGCCATCAGGGGGGGACTCTCGAACACTGAAGCTTTCTTT. This sequence encodes CAIRGGLSNTEAFF. This sequence joins TRBV10-3 and TRBJ1-1, with D tentatively TRBD1 (5 bases). The V gene lost 6 bases and the J gene lost 1 base, with 12 bases spanning the gap. CDR1 and CDR2 from the germline V gene are ENHRY and SYGVKD. The CDR3 extends over 14 amino acids.

This clonotype was observed at least ten times. J is TRBJ2-5 and V is TRBV20-1; D remains unclear. The germline V and J ends were trimmed by 0 bases and 1 base, with 6 bases remaining between them. CDR3 length: 13 amino acids. Germline V gene data show CDR1 as DFQATT and CDR2 as SNEGSKA (reference sequence). CDR3 sequence (DNA): TGCAGTGCTAGAGATCTTGCCCAAGAGACCCAGTACTTC. Its protein product is CSARDLAQETQYF.

The chain couples TRBV6-2 or TRBV6-3 to TRBJ2-1, with D uncertain. The CDR3 has 13 amino acids. From germline, CDR1 is MNHEY and CDR2 SVGEGT. Trimming took off 6 bases at V and 8 bases at J, with 14 bases between the two ends. CDR3 amino acids: CASRDPLNHEQFF. DNA for the CDR3: TGTGCCAGCAGAGACCCCTTAAATCATGAGCAGTTCTTC.

CDR3 nucleotide sequence: TGTGCCAGCAGCCAAGATGTAGGGCCGACTGAGCAGTTCTTC. Amino acids: CASSQDVGPTEQFF. The genes are TRBV3-1 and TRBJ2-1, with D hard to call. V was trimmed by 0 bases and J by 9 bases, leaving 12 bases between them. Germline V gene lookup returns CDR1 LGHDT and CDR2 YNNKEL (reference sequence). This CDR3 has 14 residues.

This clonotype was recorded at least ten times. The gene calls are TRBV10-3 and TRBJ2-5; D gene unclear. Germline CDR1 is ENHRY and CDR2 is SYGVKD. CDR3 size: 12 residues. V lost 2 bases and J 5 bases, leaving 6 bases between the germline ends. This chain's CDR3 is CAISEGWETQYF. CDR3 in DNA: TGTGCCATCAGTGAGGGATGGGAGACCCAGTACTTC.

The CDR3 coding sequence is TGTGCCAGCAGTGGGAGGGATGGAAGTGGCTACACCTTC. It codes for CASSGRDGSGYTF. The V and J genes are TRBV7-9 and TRBJ1-2; D not resolved. The germline gives CDR1 SEHNR, CDR2 FQNEAQ (reference sequence). The CDR3 runs 13 residues. V was trimmed by 6 bases and J by 7 bases, leaving 15 bases between them.

V usage is TRBV10-2 and J usage is TRBJ1-5; unclear D gene. Trimming shortened V by 7 bases and J by 4 bases, and 11 bases separated the two germline ends. CDR1 and CDR2 from the germline V gene are WSHSY and SAAADI. This CDR3 is built from 13 residues. CDR3 coding DNA: TGCGCCAGCACCGTGACCCAAAATCAGCCCCAGCATTTT. Amino acids: CASTVTQNQPQHF.

The chain is built from TRBV7-8 and TRBJ2-2; tentatively, D is TRBD1 or TRBD2 (7 bases each). Looked up from germline, CDR1 is SGHVS and CDR2 is FQNEAQ. Trimming stripped 1 base from V and 4 bases from J, with 13 bases between. The CDR3 totals 16 residues. DNA of the CDR3: TGTGCCAGCAGCTTAGGCGGCAGGGGGGGCACCGGGGAGCTGTTTTTT. Its translation: CASSLGGRGGTGELFF.

This clonotype was seen a few times. This chain uses TRBV14 with TRBJ2-2; 9 nucleotides line up with TRBD1. The CDR3 spans 19 residues. In germline, CDR1 is SGHDN, CDR2 FVKESK. V gave up 3 bases and J gave up 1 base; unmatched junction bases: 12. The CDR3 protein is CASSQLWLRTGENTGELFF. The CDR3 DNA follows: TGTGCCAGCAGCCAGCTCTGGCTGCGGACAGGGGAGAACACCGGGGAGCTGTTTTTT.

The CDR3 spells CASSLMSRNTEAFF. The CDR3 coding sequence is TGTGCCAGCAGCTTAATGTCCAGGAACACTGAAGCTTTCTTT. V usage is TRBV7-2 and J usage is TRBJ1-1; D remains unclear. V lost 2 bases to trimming and J lost 1 base, with 8 bases between them. CDR3 length equals 14 residues. Germline values: CDR1 SGHTA, CDR2 FQGNSA.

V usage is TRBV20-1 and J usage is TRBJ1-5; no reliable D call. The CDR3 extends over 14 amino acids. Trimming left V 3 bases short and J 4 bases short, with 13 bases between. Looked up from germline, CDR1 is DFQATT and CDR2 is SNEGSKA (reference sequence). The CDR3 DNA is TGCAGTGCTAGCCCCGCCAGGCCGAATCAGCCCCAGCATTTT. Translation gives CSASPARPNQPQHF.

This clonotype was seen a handful of times. The V gene is TRBV6-1, the J gene TRBJ1-5, with D perhaps TRBD1 (5 bases). The length of the CDR3 is 14 residues. V gave up 6 bases and J gave up 4 bases, with 13 bases separating them. The germline gives CDR1 MNHNS, CDR2 SASEGT. The CDR3: CASSISGGNQPQHF. CDR3 in DNA: TGTGCCAGCAGCATAAGTGGGGGAAATCAGCCCCAGCATTTT.

This clonotype was recorded a few times. This chain connects TRBV10-3 to TRBJ2-7, with a possible D match to TRBD2 (5 bases). Germline V gene sequence: CDR1 ENHRY, CDR2 SYGVKD. This CDR3 spans 13 amino acids. Trimming shortened V by 7 bases and J by 4 bases, and 14 bases separated the two germline ends. In DNA, the CDR3 is TGTGCCATCACCCACCCGGTAGCGTACGAGCAGTACGTC. This sequence encodes CAITHPVAYEQYV.

The chain carries TRBV7-9 and TRBJ2-2; a possible D gene is TRBD2 (5 bases). The V end lost 9 bases, the J end lost 5 bases, and 13 bases lay between the germline ends. The germline gives CDR1 SEHNR, CDR2 FQNEAQ (reference sequence). This CDR3 spans 13 amino acids. The DNA for the CDR3 is TGTGCCAGATTGGAGGTGTTTACCGGGGAGCTGTTTTTT. This gives the protein CARLEVFTGELFF.